This is a list of T cell receptor beta chains from one sample in a study of cytomegalovirus exposure and HLA in healthy donors. Clones were read by immunoSEQ multiplex PCR, and TCRdb kept only the in-frame ones, dropping some. The specimen's table records about 150,000 clones. Input material: PBMCs. The receptors were sampled from a woman in her forties or fifties in good health and CMV-seronegative. CDR3s include the opening cysteine and the closing phenylalanine or tryptophan. The order of the fields is CDR3 DNA, CDR3 protein, D gene, J gene, V gene. The D gene is left open where the match is weak.

TGTGCCAGCAGCCAAGCGATCGGGGACAGGGGTGAAGCTTTCTTT	CASSQAIGDRGEAFF	TRBD1	TRBJ1-1	TRBV4-2
TGTGCCAGCAGCCTCAGGGGTTCGGGAGAGACCCAGTACTTC	CASSLRGSGETQYF	.	TRBJ2-5	TRBV7-3
TGTGCCAGCAGCGTAGGGGGACTAGCGGGGAATGAGCAGTTCTTC	CASSVGGLAGNEQFF	TRBD2	TRBJ2-1	TRBV9
TGTGCCAGTAGTAAGGAGGGTATGGGGAAAAAGACCCAGTACTTC	CASSKEGMGKKTQYF	.	TRBJ2-5	TRBV19
TGTGCCAGCAGCCGCGCGGGCAAGGAGACCCAGTACTTC	CASSRAGKETQYF	.	TRBJ2-5	TRBV14
TGTGCCAGCAGTAAGGATCTAGCGGGGGGGCCAGGGGAGACCCAGTACTTC	CASSKDLAGGPGETQYF	TRBD2	TRBJ2-5	TRBV2
TGTGCCAGCTCACCAAGTAGGGGTATGAGCCCTAACTATGGCTACACCTTC	CASSPSRGMSPNYGYTF	.	TRBJ1-2	TRBV18
TGCGCCAGCAGCCAAGATTGGGGAGACTATGGCTACACCTTC	CASSQDWGDYGYTF	.	TRBJ1-2	TRBV4-1
TGTGCCAGCTCACACCAGACAGGGACCTACGAGCAGTACTTC	CASSHQTGTYEQYF	TRBD1	TRBJ2-7	TRBV18
TGTGCCAGCAGCGCAACACAGGGCTACTATGGCTACACCTTC	CASSATQGYYGYTF	.	TRBJ1-2	TRBV9
TGTGCCAGCATCGATATGGGACAGCTCTATGGCTACACCTTC	CASIDMGQLYGYTF	TRBD1	TRBJ1-2	TRBV6-1
TGTGCCTGGAGTGATCTAGGGGGTTCTCTACAGGGCTACACCTTC	CAWSDLGGSLQGYTF	.	TRBJ1-2	TRBV30
TGTGCCAGCAGTTACTCGCTTCAAAGCGCCAATGAGCAGTTCTTC	CASSYSLQSANEQFF	.	TRBJ2-1	TRBV6-6
TGTGCCAGTAGTATGAATCTAGTCATAAGCACCGGGGAGCTGTTTTTT	CASSMNLVISTGELFF	.	TRBJ2-2	TRBV19
TGTGCCAGTAACATCATGGCGGGAGAGTCCTACGAGCAGTACTTC	CASNIMAGESYEQYF	TRBD2	TRBJ2-7	TRBV19
TGTGCCAGTAGTTTAACAGGGGGCGACCTCTCTGGGGCCAACGTCCTGACTTTC	CASSLTGGDLSGANVLTF	TRBD1	TRBJ2-6	TRBV19
TGTGCCAGCAGTCCACCTCTAGCGGGAGCTGGCCACAATGAGCAGTTCTTC	CASSPPLAGAGHNEQFF	TRBD2	TRBJ2-1	TRBV28
TGCAGCGCCGTGGACGGGAGAAATGAAAAACTGTTTTTT	CSAVDGRNEKLFF	.	TRBJ1-4	TRBV29-1
TGTGCCAGCAGTTTGAGACTAGCGGGAGAAGAGCAGTTCTTC	CASSLRLAGEEQFF	TRBD2	TRBJ2-1	TRBV27
TGTGCCAGCAGCTTAAATCAGGGGGCGGATGAAGCTTTCTTT	CASSLNQGADEAFF	TRBD1	TRBJ1-1	TRBV7-9
TGTGCCACCAGCAGAGGTAAAGACATGAACACTGAAGCTTTCTTT	CATSRGKDMNTEAFF	.	TRBJ1-1	TRBV15
TGTGCCAGCAGTTTATCGCTAGCGGGAGGGCCGGGTGAGCAGTTCTTC	CASSLSLAGGPGEQFF	TRBD2	TRBJ2-1	TRBV28
TGTGCCAGCAGTTGGAGAGCCTATGGCTACACCTTC	CASSWRAYGYTF	.	TRBJ1-2	TRBV28
TGTGCCACCAGCAGAGAACGGACTAGCGGGATAGATCACCCCTACAATGAGCAGTTCTTC	CATSRERTSGIDHPYNEQFF	TRBD2	TRBJ2-1	TRBV15
TGTGCCAGCAGCCAAGAAACAGGGGGCGCGCACAATGAGCAGTTCTTC	CASSQETGGAHNEQFF	TRBD1	TRBJ2-1	TRBV4-2
TGTGCCAGCAGTTACGCGGGACAGGTTGGGAGTCCCCTCCACTTT	CASSYAGQVGSPLHF	TRBD1	TRBJ1-6	TRBV6-6
TGTGCCAGCTCCCCGGACAGGGAGGGTTTTCAGCCCCAGCATTTT	CASSPDREGFQPQHF	TRBD1	TRBJ1-5	TRBV18
TGTGCCAGCAGTGCGCTGTCAGGGGAGGGTTCACCCCTCCACTTT	CASSALSGEGSPLHF	.	TRBJ1-6	TRBV6-1
TGTGCCAGCAGCCGCTATAGCGGGAGGGATACAGATACGCAGTATTTT	CASSRYSGRDTDTQYF	TRBD2	TRBJ2-3	TRBV11-3
TGTGCCAGCAGTTACAGGGGTCCTGGCTACGAGCAGTACTTC	CASSYRGPGYEQYF	TRBD1	TRBJ2-7	TRBV27
TGTGCCAGTAGTAACAGGGGCCCTTCGCATGGCTACACCTTC	CASSNRGPSHGYTF	TRBD1	TRBJ1-2	TRBV19
TGTGCAAGTCGCTCCCGACTACGCCCTAGCACAGATACGCAGTATTTT	CASRSRLRPSTDTQYF	.	TRBJ2-3	TRBV12-2
TGTGCCAGCAGCCCAGGCCGGCTAGCGGAGACCGGGGAGCTGTTTTTT	CASSPGRLAETGELFF	TRBD2	TRBJ2-2	TRBV9
TGCAGCGTTGAAGAAGTAAGGACTAGCGAAGAAGAGACCCAGTACTTC	CSVEEVRTSEEETQYF	TRBD2	TRBJ2-5	TRBV29-1
TGCGCCAGCAGCTTGGCGTCAGGCGGCGGGCAGCCCCAGCATTTT	CASSLASGGGQPQHF	.	TRBJ1-5	TRBV5-1
TGTGCCAGCAATCCAGAGGGCTACGAGCAGTACTTC	CASNPEGYEQYF	.	TRBJ2-7	TRBV2
TGTGCCAGCAGAGCAAGCTCCTACAATGAGCAGTTCTTC	CASRASSYNEQFF	.	TRBJ2-1	TRBV5-4
TGTGCCATCAGTGATTGGGGGACAGGGGGCCAAGAGACCCAGTACTTC	CAISDWGTGGQETQYF	TRBD1	TRBJ2-5	TRBV10-3
TGTGCCTGGACGCGGACAGGGTCGAGCACAGATACGCAGTATTTT	CAWTRTGSSTDTQYF	TRBD1	TRBJ2-3	TRBV30
TGTGCCAGCAGCTTAACGGGACAGAGGACTAATGAGCAGTTCTTC	CASSLTGQRTNEQFF	TRBD1	TRBJ2-1	TRBV7-3
TGCAGCGGCGGACAGTCTAACTATGGCTACACCTTC	CSGGQSNYGYTF	.	TRBJ1-2	TRBV29-1
TGTGCCAGCAGCCTAGAGGACAGGTCCTACAATGAGCAGTTCTTC	CASSLEDRSYNEQFF	TRBD1	TRBJ2-1	TRBV5-5
TGCGCCAGCAGCCCGGCGACTAGCGGGGGGGGGACTAGCACAGATACGCAGTATTTT	CASSPATSGGGTSTDTQYF	TRBD2	TRBJ2-3	TRBV5-1
TGTGCCAGCAGCTCCAGACGGAGGAACACTGAAGCTTTCTTT	CASSSRRRNTEAFF	.	TRBJ1-1	TRBV6-5
TGCGCCAGCCGAAGAGGGGACAGGGACACTGAAGCTTTCTTT	CASRRGDRDTEAFF	TRBD1	TRBJ1-1	TRBV5-1
TGTGCCAGCAGTGAAGTCGGGATTCTCCCTAACTATGGCTACACCTTC	CASSEVGILPNYGYTF	.	TRBJ1-2	TRBV6-1
TGTGCCAGCAGCTACCCAAGTGGCGGTTTCTCCACGTACAATGAGCAGTTCTTC	CASSYPSGGFSTYNEQFF	.	TRBJ2-1	TRBV7-2
TGCGCCAGCAGCACTGGCCGGGGACAGGGGACTGAAGCTTTCTTT	CASSTGRGQGTEAFF	TRBD1	TRBJ1-1	TRBV4-1
TGCGCCAGCAGCTTGGGTCGAGGGACAGACTACGAGCAGTACTTC	CASSLGRGTDYEQYF	TRBD1	TRBJ2-7	TRBV5-1